This T cell receptor beta chain was sequenced in a study of CD8+CD57+ T cells in acquired aplastic anemia. In the study overall: On average, sorted CD4+ and CD8+ cells gave roughly 2.9 ug of DNA.

According to the study, genomic DNA was the template for TCR beta VDJ and CDR3 profiling. Via MiXCR, TCRdb re-called the reads, giving one row per CDR3 protein. This sample has 150,000 to 200,000 distinct CDR3 sequences; 45% to 55% occur once, and the top ten carry over 0.95%. Selection for sequencing was limited to patients who had shown CD8+CD57+ cell expansion by flow cytometry. Severe acquired aplastic anemia was diagnosed in all patients. No therapy had been given to the patients at the time of blood sampling. This clonotype was observed once. Germline V gene sequence: CDR1 SGHAT, CDR2 FQNNGV. V dropped 2 bases and J dropped 5; count of bases not matched to a gene: 17. The CDR3 totals 19 residues.

The TCR comes from a human donor with aplastic anemia. The genes are TRBV11-2 and TRBJ2-5; 10 positions agree with TRBD2. Sequenced material: sorted CD4+, CD8+, or CD8+CD57+ T cells (not recorded which) from PBMCs. The CDR3 DNA reads as TGTGCCAGCAGCTTATTTGGTCCCGGCAGCGGGGGGGCCAGGGAGACCCAGTACTTC. Encoded protein: CASSLFGPGSGGARETQYF.